A selection of T cell receptor beta chains follows, all from one sample in a study of identifying expanded T cells in peripheral blood. The protocol was immunoSEQ multiplex PCR, while the TCRdb copy is restricted to in-frame clones and leaves out a portion. The data contain tens of thousands of clones, roughly 86% of them seen just once; the ten biggest clones take up approximately 5.2%. Sequenced material: blood. The receptors stem from a person between 18 and 70 years old in good health. Each CDR3 is given with its conserved first and last residue. The D gene is left open where the match is weak. Not every row has a clone size; where given, it reads once, few, many or a size class.

D: NA
size: NA
J: TRBJ1-2
V: TRBV6-5
CDR3: CASSPGGLANYGYTF
DNA: TGTGCCAGCAGTCCCGGGGGGTTAGCTAACTATGGCTACACCTTC

D: NA
size: NA
J: TRBJ2-3
V: TRBV19
CDR3: CASNVASTDTQYF
DNA: TGTGCCAGTAATGTAGCGAGCACAGATACGCAGTATTTT

D: NA
size: NA
J: TRBJ1-5
V: TRBV19
CDR3: CASSIEAQQPQHF
DNA: TGTGCCAGTAGTATAGAGGCTCAACAGCCCCAGCATTTT

D: TRBD2
size: NA
J: TRBJ2-3
V: TRBV11-3
CDR3: CASSTRGGGTADTQYF
DNA: TGTGCCAGCAGTACCCGGGGGGGCGGTACAGCGGATACGCAGTATTTT

D: NA
size: NA
J: TRBJ1-1
V: TRBV6-1
CDR3: CASSLQGNTEAFF
DNA: TGTGCCAGCAGCCTACAGGGGAACACTGAAGCTTTCTTT

D: TRBD2
size: NA
J: TRBJ2-5
V: TRBV4-1
CDR3: CASSQATSGRYQETQYF
DNA: TGCGCCAGCAGCCAAGCGACTAGCGGGCGGTATCAAGAGACCCAGTACTTC

D: TRBD2
size: NA
J: TRBJ2-5
V: TRBV5-5
CDR3: CASGTSGRAETQYF
DNA: TGTGCCAGCGGGACTAGCGGGAGGGCGGAGACCCAGTACTTC

D: NA
size: NA
J: TRBJ1-1
V: TRBV5-1
CDR3: CASSLDKLGSAFF
DNA: TGCGCCAGCAGCTTGGACAAACTCGGGTCGGCTTTCTTT

D: NA
size: NA
J: TRBJ2-1
V: TRBV7-2
CDR3: CASSPRVGEQFF
DNA: TGTGCCAGCAGCCCCAGGGTAGGTGAGCAGTTCTTC

D: TRBD1
size: once
J: TRBJ2-5
V: TRBV11-2
CDR3: CASSLAYIGTAGETQYF
DNA: TGTGCCAGCAGCTTAGCGTATATTGGGACAGCCGGGGAGACCCAGTACTTC

D: TRBD1
size: NA
J: TRBJ2-1
V: TRBV25-1
CDR3: CASSDLGQGSYNEQFF
DNA: TGTGCCAGCAGTGATCTAGGACAGGGGTCCTACAATGAGCAGTTCTTC

D: NA
size: NA
J: TRBJ1-5
V: TRBV12-1
CDR3: CASSFAGVQPQHF
DNA: TGTGCCAGCAGCTTTGCGGGTGTTCAGCCCCAGCATTTT

D: NA
size: NA
J: TRBJ2-2
V: TRBV15
CDR3: CATSFRGAGELFF
DNA: TGTGCCACCAGCTTCCGGGGCGCCGGGGAGCTGTTTTTT

D: NA
size: NA
J: TRBJ1-2
V: TRBV29-1
CDR3: CSVPTQTNYGYTF
DNA: TGCAGCGTCCCGACCCAAACGAACTATGGCTACACCTTC

D: NA
size: NA
J: TRBJ1-1
V: TRBV2
CDR3: CASLSHTEAFF
DNA: TGTGCCAGCCTTAGCCACACTGAAGCTTTCTTT

D: NA
size: medium-sized
J: TRBJ2-7
V: TRBV4-2
CDR3: CASSPALGSWYEQYF
DNA: TGTGCCAGCAGCCCCGCTCTGGGAAGCTGGTACGAGCAGTACTTC

D: TRBD1
size: NA
J: TRBJ1-5
V: TRBV28
CDR3: CASSFRQGARQPQHF
DNA: TGTGCCAGCAGTTTCCGCCAGGGGGCTAGGCAGCCCCAGCATTTT

D: NA
size: once
J: TRBJ1-5
V: TRBV6-1
CDR3: CASMDHLGSNQPQHF
DNA: TGTGCCAGCATGGATCATCTGGGAAGCAATCAGCCCCAGCATTTT

D: NA
size: NA
J: TRBJ2-6
V: TRBV7-2
CDR3: CASSDRISGANVLTF
DNA: TGTGCCAGCAGCGACAGGATCTCTGGGGCCAACGTCCTGACTTTC

D: NA
size: NA
J: TRBJ2-2
V: TRBV11-2
CDR3: CASSLDYVSQERGELFF
DNA: TGTGCCAGCAGCTTAGATTACGTTTCTCAGGAGAGGGGGGAGCTGTTTTTT

D: NA
size: few
J: TRBJ2-1
V: TRBV7-3
CDR3: CASSSGSLGEQFF
DNA: TGTGCCAGCAGCTCGGGCTCCTTAGGGGAGCAGTTCTTC

D: TRBD1
size: NA
J: TRBJ1-5
V: TRBV4-3
CDR3: CASSQGTASYQPQHF
DNA: TGCGCCAGCAGCCAGGGGACAGCGAGTTATCAGCCCCAGCATTTT

D: NA
size: NA
J: TRBJ1-2
V: TRBV12-5
CDR3: CASSWGGGDGYTF
DNA: TGTGCTAGTAGCTGGGGGGGCGGAGATGGCTACACCTTC

D: NA
size: NA
J: TRBJ1-1
V: TRBV5-4
CDR3: CASSLRIQDANTEAFF
DNA: TGTGCCAGCAGCCTTCGGATTCAGGACGCGAACACTGAAGCTTTCTTT

D: NA
size: NA
J: TRBJ1-2
V: TRBV7-9
CDR3: CASSYGQFLDYGYTF
DNA: TGTGCCAGCAGCTACGGACAGTTTTTAGACTATGGCTACACCTTC

D: NA
size: NA
J: TRBJ1-1
V: TRBV6-1
CDR3: CASRDPGQPNTEAFF
DNA: TGTGCCAGCAGGGACCCCGGACAGCCTAACACTGAAGCTTTCTTT

D: NA
size: NA
J: TRBJ2-7
V: TRBV14
CDR3: CASSQLTYEQYF
DNA: TGTGCCAGCAGCCAATTAACCTACGAGCAGTACTTC

D: NA
size: NA
J: TRBJ1-4
V: TRBV30
CDR3: CAWSDGVADEKLFF
DNA: TGTGCCTGGAGTGATGGGGTTGCGGATGAAAAACTGTTTTTT

D: TRBD1
size: NA
J: TRBJ1-2
V: TRBV6-6
CDR3: CASKYPGQYYGYTF
DNA: TGTGCCAGCAAATACCCGGGACAGTACTATGGCTACACCTTC

D: NA
size: NA
J: TRBJ1-2
V: TRBV27
CDR3: CASSLLGTLEGGYTF
DNA: TGTGCCAGCAGTTTACTCGGTACGCTCGAGGGGGGCTACACCTTC

D: TRBD2
size: NA
J: TRBJ2-7
V: TRBV6-5
CDR3: CASSSWTSGSYEQYF
DNA: TGTGCCAGCAGTTCATGGACTAGCGGGAGCTACGAGCAGTACTTC